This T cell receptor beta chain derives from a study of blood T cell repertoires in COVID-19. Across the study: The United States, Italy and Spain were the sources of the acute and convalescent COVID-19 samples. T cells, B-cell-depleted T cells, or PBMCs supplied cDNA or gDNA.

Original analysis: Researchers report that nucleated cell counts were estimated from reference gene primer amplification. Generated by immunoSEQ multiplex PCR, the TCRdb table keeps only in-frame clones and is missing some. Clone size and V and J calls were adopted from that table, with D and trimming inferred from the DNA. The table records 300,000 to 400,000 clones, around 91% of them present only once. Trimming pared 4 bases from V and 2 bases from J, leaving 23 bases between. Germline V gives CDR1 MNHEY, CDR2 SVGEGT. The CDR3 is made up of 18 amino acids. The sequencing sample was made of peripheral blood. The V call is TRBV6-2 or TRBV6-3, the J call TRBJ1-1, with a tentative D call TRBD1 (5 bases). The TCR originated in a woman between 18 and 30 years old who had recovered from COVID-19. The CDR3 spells CASSSYRRRAWGNTEAFF. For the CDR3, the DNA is TGTGCCAGCAGTTCATACAGGAGAAGAGCGTGGGGAAACACTGAAGCTTTCTTT.